These 24 T cell receptor beta chains originate from one sample sequenced in a study of response to subunit inactivated influenza vaccine (dated by TCRdb to about 2018). Library construction relied on RT-PCR. TCRdb lists the instrument as Illumina HiSeq 2500. TCRdb reprocessed the public reads (quality trimming at Q25 with fastp, clone calling with MiXCR) and kept in-frame beta chains. Each entry is one CDR3 protein sequence, shown with its most common DNA and genes. Present in this sample are about half a million distinct CDR3 sequences, less than 10% of which were seen just once. The ten largest clones add up to around 13% of the sample. The source material was PBMCs from blood, sampled around 2 years after vaccination. These receptors were taken from a man aged 50 to 69 who received an inactivated influenza vaccine. Donor details come from another sample of the same person, matched by shared clones.

This clonotype was seen a few times. The J gene is TRBJ1-3, the V gene TRBV4-3; D perhaps matches TRBD1 (5 bases). The CDR3 is 15 residues long. Per germline, CDR1 LGHNA and CDR2 YSLEER. V lost 4 bases to trimming and J lost 4 bases, with 14 bases between them. CDR3 nucleotides: TGCGCCAGCAGCCCACAAAGGGGATTAGGAAACACCATATATTTT. Its translation is CASSPQRGLGNTIYF.

This clonotype was seen a few times. This rearrangement joins TRBV20-1 to TRBJ2-3; 11 nucleotides align to TRBD2. V shed 3 bases, J shed 4 bases, and the junction held 12 bases outside the gene matches. Germline CDR1 and CDR2: DFQATT and SNEGSKA (reference sequence). The CDR3 consists of 17 residues. The CDR3 loop is CSASPSGGPGEADTQYF. The DNA for the CDR3 is TGCAGTGCTAGCCCTAGCGGGGGGCCGGGGGAGGCAGATACGCAGTATTTT.

V usage is TRBV24-1 and J usage is TRBJ1-5; D ambiguous. Trimming took 3 bases from V and 3 from J, leaving 8 bases between them. The CDR3 extends over 14 amino acids. Per the germline V gene, CDR1 is KGHDR and CDR2 is SFDVKD. CDR3 nucleotide sequence: TGTGCCACCAGTGATCCGTTTGTCAATCAGCCCCAGCATTTT. Its translation is CATSDPFVNQPQHF.

The chain uses TRBV15 and TRBJ1-1; no clear D. The length of the CDR3 is 13 residues. The germline V and J ends were trimmed by 3 bases and 0 bases, with 5 bases remaining between them. CDR1 is LNHNV and CDR2 is YYDKDF in the germline V gene (reference sequence). The CDR3 bases are TGTGCCACCAGCAGGTTGGTGAACACTGAAGCTTTCTTT. This encodes CATSRLVNTEAFF.

In DNA form, the CDR3 reads TGCAGTGCTAGAGCGGCGAGCACAGATACGCAGTATTTT. This translates into CSARAASTDTQYF. This chain uses TRBV20-1 with TRBJ2-3; D is undetermined. Trimming pared 1 base from V and 0 bases from J, leaving 5 bases between. CDR3 size: 13 residues. Germline assignment: CDR1 DFQATT and CDR2 SNEGSKA (reference sequence).

This clonotype appeared a few times. This chain links TRBV12-3 or TRBV12-4 with TRBJ2-2, with 9 bases matching TRBD2. Trimming took 1 base from V and 3 from J; bases not matched to a gene: 9. The CDR3 length is 18 residues. CDR3 bases: TGTGCCAGCAGTTTAGATGTGTGGAGCGGGAGGTACACCGGGGAGCTGTTTTTT. It encodes CASSLDVWSGRYTGELFF.

This clonotype was recorded many times. V gene TRBV10-1 combines with J gene TRBJ2-2, with 11 nucleotides matching TRBD1. The CDR3 sequence is 14 residues long. Germline V CDR1 and CDR2: WNHNN, SYGVQD (reference sequence). J was trimmed by 5 bases and V by 7 bases; bases with no gene match: 3. The CDR3 region is CASKGQGETGELFF. The CDR3 DNA reads as TGCGCCAGCAAGGGACAGGGGGAAACCGGGGAGCTGTTTTTT.

This clonotype was counted at least ten times. This chain joins TRBV5-8 and TRBJ2-4; no definite D call. Trimming removed 0 bases at V and 10 bases at J, with 8 bases between. The length of the CDR3 is 12 residues. The V gene's germline CDR1 is SGHTS and CDR2 YDEGEE. This CDR3 reads CASSLGQRIQYF. Written as DNA, the CDR3 is TGTGCCAGCAGCTTGGGCCAACGGATTCAGTACTTC.

This clonotype was counted many times. The rearrangement uses TRBV7-2 and TRBJ2-7; 9 bases map to TRBD1. Germline loops: CDR1 SGHTA, CDR2 FQGNSA. The CDR3 covers 15 residues. V dropped 3 bases and J dropped 5; count of bases not matched to a gene: 8. This chain's CDR3 is CASSLPGTGIDEQYF. The DNA for the CDR3 is TGTGCCAGCAGCTTGCCCGGGACAGGGATTGACGAGCAGTACTTC. The variable domain in full, completed from reference TRBV7-2 and TRBJ2-7, reads GAGVSQSPSNKVTEKGKDVELRCDPISGHTALYWYRQSLGQGLEFLIYFQGNSAPDKSGLPSDRFSAERTGGSVSTLTIQRTQQEDSAVYLCASSLPGTGIDEQYFGPGTRLTVT.

The chain has TRBV10-1 and TRBJ1-5; the match to TRBD1 covers 7 bases. Germline CDR1 and CDR2: WNHNN and SYGVQD (reference sequence). The J segment lost 2 bases and the V segment lost 3 bases, leaving 10 bases of the junction unmatched. This CDR3 is 17 amino acids long. In DNA form, the CDR3 reads TGCGCCAGCAGTGAAGGGCAGGGGGAGGTTGGCAATCAGCCCCAGCATTTT. Translated, it gives CASSEGQGEVGNQPQHF.

This clonotype was observed at least ten times. J is TRBJ2-2 and V is TRBV7-9; no reliable D call. Trimming took off 3 bases at V and 0 bases at J, with 8 bases between the two ends. CDR3 length: 15 amino acids. Germline CDR1 and CDR2: SEHNR and FQNEAQ (reference sequence). CDR3 in amino acids: CASSLGGPNTGELFF. The CDR3, as DNA: TGTGCCAGCAGCTTGGGCGGTCCGAACACCGGGGAGCTGTTTTTT.

This chain connects TRBV5-5 to TRBJ2-3; D possibly matches TRBD1 or TRBD2 (5 bases each). The V end was cut by 1 base, the J end by 1 base, with 7 bases between. This CDR3 comprises 14 residues. Germline assignment: CDR1 SGHKS and CDR2 YYEKEE (reference sequence). In DNA form, the CDR3 reads TGTGCCAGCAGCTTGATGGGGGGCACAGATACGCAGTATTTT. As protein: CASSLMGGTDTQYF.

In its sample, this clonotype was seen a few times. The rearrangement links TRBV10-3 to TRBJ2-7; TRBD2 matches 11 bases. Looked up from germline, CDR1 is ENHRY and CDR2 is SYGVKD. This CDR3 has 16 residues. J was trimmed by 0 bases and V by 3 bases; bases with no gene match: 4. CDR3 DNA: TGTGCCATCAGTGACCCCGGGACTAGCGGCTCCTACGAGCAGTACTTC. Translation gives CAISDPGTSGSYEQYF.

This rearrangement joins TRBV15 to TRBJ2-1, with TRBD2 matching 8 bases. Germline CDR1 reads LNHNV; CDR2 reads YYDKDF (reference sequence). This CDR3 spans 14 amino acids. Trimming cost V 3 bases and J 12 bases; bases outside gene matches: 10. CDR3 amino acids: CATSSERSAGGQFF. As DNA, the CDR3 is TGTGCCACCAGCAGCGAACGTTCGGCGGGAGGGCAGTTCTTC.

This clonotype was recorded at least ten times. The V call is TRBV20-1, the J call TRBJ2-1; maybe TRBD1 (5 bases). Germline V CDR1 and CDR2: DFQATT, SNEGSKA (reference sequence). The CDR3 contains 14 residues. Trimming shortened V by 0 bases and J by 4 bases, and 10 bases separated the two germline ends. CDR3 residues: CSARDTQGYNEQFF. In DNA form, the CDR3 reads TGCAGTGCTAGAGATACTCAGGGATACAATGAGCAGTTCTTC.

This clonotype was found many times. J is TRBJ2-3 and V is TRBV6-1, with 8 nucleotides matching TRBD1. J lost 6 bases, V lost 5 bases, and 7 bases had no gene match. The germline V gene encodes CDR1 MNHNS and CDR2 SASEGT. There are 14 residues in the CDR3. CDR3 bases: TGTGCCAGCAGTACCCGGGGACAGGTGGATACGCAGTATTTT. The encoded protein is CASSTRGQVDTQYF.

This clonotype was seen a few times. The chain couples TRBV15 to TRBJ1-4; D might be TRBD1 (6 bases). The germline V and J ends were trimmed by 5 bases and 7 bases, with 17 bases remaining between them. The CDR3 is made up of 15 amino acids. Per the germline V gene, CDR1 is LNHNV and CDR2 is YYDKDF (reference sequence). The CDR3 is CATSFRTAPIEKLFF. The CDR3 bases are TGTGCCACCAGCTTTCGGACAGCACCGATTGAAAAACTGTTTTTT.

This sequence joins TRBV20-1 and TRBJ1-4; no definite D call. In germline, CDR1 is DFQATT, CDR2 SNEGSKA (reference sequence). Trimming cost V 3 bases and J 2 bases, with 13 bases left between them. The CDR3 runs to 15 residues. The CDR3 protein is CSASRRGSTNEKLFF. CDR3 nucleotides: TGCAGTGCTAGCAGGCGGGGATCCACTAATGAAAAACTGTTTTTT.

This clonotype was counted only a few times. The chain combines TRBV6-2 or TRBV6-3 with TRBJ2-2; no reliable D call. The V gene lost 1 base and the J gene lost 6 bases, with 6 bases spanning the gap. Germline V gene lookup returns CDR1 MNHEY and CDR2 SVGEGT. There are 13 residues in the CDR3. CDR3: CASSYFGPGELFF. The CDR3 DNA reads as TGTGCCAGCAGTTACTTCGGCCCCGGGGAGCTGTTTTTT.

The CDR3: CASRLTGSMETQYF. CDR3 coding DNA: TGTGCCAGCAGACTGACAGGTTCTATGGAGACCCAGTACTTC. V and J are TRBV12-3 or TRBV12-4 and TRBJ2-5; possibly TRBD1 for D (6 bases). V was pared by 6 bases and J by 5 bases, with 16 bases between. This CDR3 comprises 14 residues.

A word on this clonotype: It may be a read error: a sequence one base away is much more abundant. The V call is TRBV2, the J call TRBJ2-7; D tentatively fits TRBD1 or TRBD2 (5 bases each). V lost 4 bases, J lost 3 bases, and 7 bases lay in between. CDR1 SNHLY and CDR2 FYNNEI come from the germline V gene. The CDR3 sequence is 12 residues long. In DNA form, the CDR3 reads TGTGCCAGCAGTGGGGACGACTACGAGCAGTACTTC. Translating it yields CASSGDDYEQYF.

This clonotype has a count of ten or more. This chain uses TRBV6-5 with TRBJ1-4; a possible D gene is TRBD1 (6 bases). Germline CDR1 reads MNHEY; CDR2 reads SVGAGI. V was shortened by 2 bases and J by 3 bases, with 10 bases between the two germline ends. The CDR3 extends over 15 amino acids. In DNA form, the CDR3 reads TGTGCCAGCAGTTACGGGGGGGCGGCTAATGAAAAACTGTTTTTT. Protein sequence: CASSYGGAANEKLFF.

The chain carries TRBV20-1 and TRBJ2-1; 10 nucleotides align to TRBD2. Germline loops: CDR1 DFQATT, CDR2 SNEGSKA (reference sequence). The CDR3 extends over 15 amino acids. V shed 5 bases, J shed 7 bases, and the junction held 11 bases outside the gene matches. This CDR3 reads CSARRWTSGRNEQFF. The CDR3 DNA sequence: TGCAGTGCTCGAAGGTGGACTAGCGGTCGGAATGAGCAGTTCTTC.

A few counts support this clonotype. The V and J genes are TRBV7-8 and TRBJ2-1; 11 bases line up with TRBD2. The CDR3 length is 17 residues. Germline assignment: CDR1 SGHVS and CDR2 FQNEAQ. V dropped 5 bases and J dropped 5; count of bases not matched to a gene: 11. The CDR3 loop is CASSPNLAGGPHNEQFF. CDR3 nucleotide sequence: TGTGCCAGCAGCCCCAATCTAGCGGGAGGTCCCCACAATGAGCAGTTCTTC.